This T cell receptor (beta chain) was retrieved from a study of T-cell reconstitution after alpha-beta-depleted transplantation in children. Preparing the TCRbeta library involved the use of unique molecular identifiers. MiXCR was run by TCRdb on the PCR reads, yielding one entry per CDR3 protein. Among about 610,000 distinct CDR3 sequences listed, over 9.5% were seen once. Trimming at V came to 7 bases and at J to 2 bases, leaving 7 bases not matched to a gene. From germline, CDR1 is SQVTM and CDR2 ANQGSEA. This CDR3 contains 13 residues. This specimen was PBMCs from the stem cell graft donor, taken from the stem cell graft. The TCR sequence derives from a human donor who donated a stem cell graft to a child with acute myeloid leukemia. V gene TRBV29-1 combines with J gene TRBJ2-7; 8 bases are shared with TRBD2. The CDR3 region has the DNA TGCAGCGCGGGGGGGCAGGCTGCCTACGAGCAGTACTTC. Encoded protein: CSAGGQAAYEQYF.